This TCR beta chain was profiled in a study of CD8 T cells in ankylosing spondylitis. Overall study results and limits: Reported data indicate significant enrichment of disease-linked clones within matched ankylosing spondylitis synovial fluid.

This clonotype was observed at least ten times. What it binds is not known. This CDR3 is 15 amino acids long. The V end was cut by 6 bases, the J end by 4 bases, with 16 bases between. Per germline, CDR1 MNHEY and CDR2 SMNVEV (reference sequence). Libraries of TCR beta came from quantitative 5'-RACE with molecular barcodes. TCRdb reprocessed the 5' RACE reads via MiXCR and lists one record per CDR3 protein. The sample includes more than 150,000 distinct CDR3 sequences, 15% to 20% of them seen just once. This TCR came from a male donor aged 10-29 years with ankylosing spondylitis or in good health (not recorded which). The V gene is TRBV27, the J gene TRBJ1-5; D gene uncertain. The source material was blood, either unsorted or a sorted T cell fraction (not recorded which). CDR3 DNA: TGTGCCAGCAGACTGACAATCGACCTTAATCAGCCCCAGCATTTT. Its translation is CASRLTIDLNQPQHF.